A selection of T cell receptor beta chains follows, all from one sample in a study of regulatory T cells in long-lasting Graves disease. MiXCR, run by TCRdb on the multiplex PCR reads, gives a single entry per CDR3 protein. This table holds hundreds of thousands of distinct CDR3 sequences, around 21% found once. The sequences come from peripheral blood mononuclear cells (PBMCs), collected when the disease was refractory, from a patient treated with antithyroid drugs. Source of these receptors: a female donor with Graves disease. Each CDR3 is given with its conserved first and last residue. A D gene is named only where the DNA matches it firmly. Part of the rows lack a size; the others show once, few, many or a class for expanded clones.

D gene: TRBD1
J gene: TRBJ2-3
V gene: TRBV20-1
clone size: -
CDR3 protein: CSARDQTGARTDTQYF
CDR3 DNA: TGCAGTGCTAGAGACCAGACAGGGGCCCGCACAGATACGCAGTATTTT

D gene: -
J gene: TRBJ1-4
V gene: TRBV2
clone size: many
CDR3 protein: CASSRGVINEKLFF
CDR3 DNA: TGTGCCAGCAGTCGAGGGGTAATTAATGAAAAACTGTTTTTT

D gene: TRBD1
J gene: TRBJ2-7
V gene: TRBV10-3
clone size: many
CDR3 protein: CAISDEGGTGGWEQYF
CDR3 DNA: TGTGCCATCAGTGATGAGGGCGGGACAGGGGGCTGGGAGCAGTACTTC

D gene: TRBD1
J gene: TRBJ2-7
V gene: TRBV28
clone size: many
CDR3 protein: CATGPGQGPEQYF
CDR3 DNA: TGTGCCACCGGACCGGGACAGGGCCCCGAGCAGTACTTC

D gene: -
J gene: TRBJ1-1
V gene: TRBV7-9
clone size: few
CDR3 protein: CASGGGITEAFF
CDR3 DNA: TGTGCCAGCGGGGGGGGGATCACTGAAGCTTTCTTT

D gene: TRBD1
J gene: TRBJ2-5
V gene: TRBV6-4
clone size: -
CDR3 protein: CARIGGQGGETQYF
CDR3 DNA: TGTGCCAGAATAGGGGGACAGGGAGGCGAGACCCAGTACTTC

D gene: TRBD2
J gene: TRBJ2-7
V gene: TRBV28
clone size: many
CDR3 protein: CASSSSGRGYEQYF
CDR3 DNA: TGTGCCAGCAGTTCGAGCGGGAGGGGCTACGAGCAGTACTTC

D gene: -
J gene: TRBJ2-5
V gene: TRBV20-1
clone size: -
CDR3 protein: CSAPENGKETQYF
CDR3 DNA: TGCAGTGCCCCGGAAAATGGGAAAGAGACCCAGTACTTC

D gene: TRBD1
J gene: TRBJ1-4
V gene: TRBV11-2
clone size: many
CDR3 protein: CASSIGQGGEKLFF
CDR3 DNA: TGTGCCAGCAGCATCGGACAGGGAGGGGAAAAACTGTTTTTT

D gene: -
J gene: TRBJ2-7
V gene: TRBV27
clone size: -
CDR3 protein: CASSPRVRGEQYF
CDR3 DNA: TGTGCCAGCAGTCCCAGGGTACGGGGCGAGCAGTACTTC

D gene: -
J gene: TRBJ2-6
V gene: TRBV7-9
clone size: once
CDR3 protein: CASFAEGGVSGANVLTF
CDR3 DNA: TGTGCCAGCTTCGCTGAAGGGGGAGTCTCTGGGGCCAACGTCCTGACTTTC

D gene: TRBD1
J gene: TRBJ1-1
V gene: TRBV5-4
clone size: -
CDR3 protein: CASSLQGDDTEAFF
CDR3 DNA: TGTGCCAGCAGCTTGCAGGGGGATGACACTGAAGCTTTCTTT

D gene: TRBD1
J gene: TRBJ1-1
V gene: TRBV7-2
clone size: -
CDR3 protein: CASSLRSGQGAFF
CDR3 DNA: TGTGCCAGCAGCTTAAGGTCCGGACAGGGAGCTTTCTTT

D gene: -
J gene: TRBJ2-7
V gene: TRBV3-1
clone size: -
CDR3 protein: CASSQDLMAPQYF
CDR3 DNA: TGTGCCAGCAGCCAAGATCTTATGGCCCCACAGTACTTC

D gene: TRBD1
J gene: TRBJ1-2
V gene: TRBV27
clone size: many
CDR3 protein: CASTSDREGHFGYTF
CDR3 DNA: TGTGCCAGCACGTCGGACAGGGAGGGTCATTTTGGCTACACCTTC

D gene: -
J gene: TRBJ2-7
V gene: TRBV7-2
clone size: -
CDR3 protein: CASSPPTLTSSHEQYF
CDR3 DNA: TGTGCCAGCAGCCCCCCGACACTCACCAGCTCCCACGAGCAGTACTTC

D gene: -
J gene: TRBJ2-4
V gene: TRBV6-1
clone size: -
CDR3 protein: CASSETHLSAKNIQYF
CDR3 DNA: TGTGCCAGCAGTGAAACACATCTGTCGGCCAAAAACATTCAGTACTTC

D gene: TRBD1
J gene: TRBJ1-2
V gene: TRBV10-3
clone size: many
CDR3 protein: CAISLDRAGYGYTF
CDR3 DNA: TGTGCCATCAGTCTCGACAGGGCTGGGTATGGCTACACCTTC

D gene: -
J gene: TRBJ2-7
V gene: TRBV5-6
clone size: -
CDR3 protein: CASSKGDGEQYF
CDR3 DNA: TGTGCCAGCAGCAAGGGGGACGGCGAGCAGTACTTC

D gene: -
J gene: TRBJ2-5
V gene: TRBV29-1
clone size: -
CDR3 protein: CSVSRGETQYF
CDR3 DNA: TGCAGCGTATCCAGGGGAGAGACCCAGTACTTC

D gene: -
J gene: TRBJ2-7
V gene: TRBV5-1
clone size: -
CDR3 protein: CASSLGTASKREQYF
CDR3 DNA: TGCGCCAGCAGCTTGGGGACGGCGAGTAAGCGCGAGCAGTACTTC

D gene: TRBD2
J gene: TRBJ2-2
V gene: TRBV6-1
clone size: few
CDR3 protein: CASSPGLVGRELFF
CDR3 DNA: TGTGCCAGCAGTCCCGGACTAGTCGGCAGGGAGCTGTTTTTT

D gene: -
J gene: TRBJ1-1
V gene: TRBV30
clone size: -
CDR3 protein: CAWSSWGTEAFF
CDR3 DNA: TGTGCCTGGAGTTCTTGGGGCACTGAAGCTTTCTTT

D gene: -
J gene: TRBJ2-7
V gene: TRBV29-1
clone size: -
CDR3 protein: CSVVARGSAYEQYF
CDR3 DNA: TGCAGCGTTGTTGCGAGGGGTTCCGCCTACGAGCAGTACTTC

D gene: -
J gene: TRBJ2-7
V gene: TRBV20-1
clone size: few
CDR3 protein: CSAMFFRRDYEQYF
CDR3 DNA: TGCAGTGCTATGTTTTTCCGCCGGGACTACGAGCAGTACTTC

D gene: TRBD1
J gene: TRBJ1-5
V gene: TRBV20-1
clone size: many
CDR3 protein: CSAAGGGSNQPQHF
CDR3 DNA: TGCAGTGCTGCAGGGGGCGGCAGCAATCAGCCCCAGCATTTT

D gene: -
J gene: TRBJ2-7
V gene: TRBV27
clone size: many
CDR3 protein: CASSFGQDYEQYF
CDR3 DNA: TGTGCCAGCAGTTTCGGGCAGGATTACGAGCAGTACTTC

D gene: -
J gene: TRBJ2-3
V gene: TRBV28
clone size: few
CDR3 protein: CASSTGSQADTQYF
CDR3 DNA: TGTGCCAGCTCTACCGGGTCTCAGGCAGATACGCAGTATTTT

D gene: -
J gene: TRBJ2-7
V gene: TRBV6-2/TRBV6-3
clone size: many
CDR3 protein: CASSYSISYEQYF
CDR3 DNA: TGTGCCAGCAGTTACAGCATCTCCTACGAGCAGTACTTC

D gene: TRBD1
J gene: TRBJ1-5
V gene: TRBV28
clone size: many
CDR3 protein: CASSLSDRDNQPQHF
CDR3 DNA: TGTGCCAGCAGTTTATCGGACAGGGACAATCAGCCCCAGCATTTT

D gene: TRBD1
J gene: TRBJ1-2
V gene: TRBV28
clone size: many
CDR3 protein: CASSLRTGGGYGYTF
CDR3 DNA: TGTGCCAGCAGTTTACGGACAGGGGGGGGATATGGCTACACCTTC

D gene: -
J gene: TRBJ1-1
V gene: TRBV6-2/TRBV6-3
clone size: -
CDR3 protein: CASSYSTLEGEAFF
CDR3 DNA: TGTGCCAGCAGTTACTCGACCCTCGAGGGTGAAGCTTTCTTT